These 12 T cell receptor beta chains were all obtained from the same sample, sequenced in a study of CD8 T cells in ankylosing spondylitis. MiXCR, applied by TCRdb to the 5' RACE reads, yields one record per CDR3 protein. The data contain under 400,000 distinct CDR3 sequences, around 10% of them singletons. Sequenced input: blood, either unsorted or a sorted T cell fraction (not recorded which). These receptors were collected from a female donor with ankylosing spondylitis or in good health (not recorded which).

This clonotype was seen a few times. This chain connects TRBV30 to TRBJ2-2; D tentatively fits TRBD1 or TRBD2 (5 bases each). V was cut by 4 bases and J by 6 bases, with 9 bases left in between. The CDR3 is made up of 12 amino acids. Germline CDR1 is GTSNPN and CDR2 is SVGIG (reference sequence). The CDR3, as DNA: TGTGCCTGGACGCTGGGGGCCGGGGAGCTGTTTTTT. Amino acids: CAWTLGAGELFF.

This clonotype has a count of ten or more. The genes are TRBV29-1 and TRBJ2-5; possibly TRBD2 for D (5 bases). The CDR3 totals 12 residues. With 2 bases removed from V and 3 bases from J, the gap between germline ends came to 7 bases. The germline V gene has CDR1 SQVTM and CDR2 ANQGSEA. As DNA, the CDR3 is TGCAGCGTTGAATGGCGGGAAGAGACCCAGTACTTC. It specifies CSVEWREETQYF. The variable domain in full, completed from reference TRBV29-1 and TRBJ2-5, reads SAVISQKPSRDICQRGTSLTIQCQVDSQVTMMFWYRQQPGQSLTLIATANQGSEATYESGFVIDKFPISRPNLTFSTLTVSNMSPEDSSIYLCSVEWREETQYFGPGTRLLVL.

As regards this clonotype: An end of the junction differs from the germline gene, which may be a read error. The chain joins TRBV6-9 to TRBJ1-5; D might be TRBD1 (6 bases). The CDR3 loop spans 18 amino acids. The germline CDR1 and CDR2 sequences are MNHGY and SVAAGI. DNA for the CDR3: TGTGCCAGCAGTATCTGGCGGGCCCCCCCCGGGGGCAATCACCCCCAGCATTTT. It encodes CASSIWRAPPGGNHPQHF.

This clonotype has a handful of counts. The V gene is TRBV4-3, the J gene TRBJ2-1; possible D gene TRBD1, 5 bases. V lost 0 bases, J lost 5 bases, and 11 bases lay in between. The germline V gene has CDR1 LGHNA and CDR2 YSLEER. The CDR3 runs 15 residues. CDR3: CASSQEGARNNEQFF. The CDR3 coding sequence is TGCGCCAGCAGCCAAGAAGGGGCTCGGAACAATGAGCAGTTCTTC.

In this sample, this clonotype turned up many times. Here the CDR3 reads CSAIQGPMNTEAFF. CDR3 sequence (DNA): TGCAGTGCTATTCAGGGGCCTATGAACACTGAAGCTTTCTTT. The chain recombines TRBV20-1 with TRBJ1-1; tentative D call: TRBD1 (6 bases). Trimming pared 4 bases from V and 0 bases from J, leaving 12 bases between. Germline CDR1 and CDR2: DFQATT and SNEGSKA (reference sequence). The CDR3 consists of 14 residues.

This chain connects TRBV28 to TRBJ2-4; TRBD2 aligns across 8 bases. The J segment lost 0 bases and the V segment lost 3 bases, leaving 7 bases of the junction unmatched. The CDR3 extends over 17 amino acids. The germline V gene has CDR1 MDHEN and CDR2 SYDVKM. CDR3 sequence (DNA): TGTGCCAGCAGTTTCCCGGCGGGGGGCGAAGCCAAAAACATTCAGTACTTC. Protein product: CASSFPAGGEAKNIQYF.

This clonotype came up many times. The chain links TRBV27 to TRBJ2-1; 7 bases match TRBD2. The length of the CDR3 is 16 residues. From germline, CDR1 is MNHEY and CDR2 SMNVEV (reference sequence). V shed 5 bases, J shed 4 bases, and the junction held 11 bases outside the gene matches. The CDR3 is CASSPWASGTYNEQFF. CDR3 sequence (DNA): TGTGCCAGCAGTCCCTGGGCCAGCGGGACTTACAATGAGCAGTTCTTC.

This clonotype was seen at least ten times. The chain uses TRBV9 and TRBJ2-2; possible D gene TRBD1, 7 bases. Trimming left V 3 bases short and J 4 bases short, with 13 bases between. The V gene's germline CDR1 is SGDLS and CDR2 YYNGEE. This CDR3 is 15 amino acids long. The CDR3 nucleotides are TGTGCCAGCAGCGGAGTCCAGGGGGGCACCGGGGAGCTGTTTTTT. It translates to CASSGVQGGTGELFF.

This clonotype was picked up many times. The chain employs TRBV5-1 and TRBJ2-1, with 10 bases lining up with TRBD1. V was pared by 7 bases and J by 9 bases, with 7 bases of the junction left unmatched. There are 13 residues in the CDR3. Germline loops: CDR1 SGHRS, CDR2 YFSETQ. In nucleotides, the CDR3 is TGCGCCAGCTATAGGACAGGGGGTATTGAGCAGTTCTTC. Translation: CASYRTGGIEQFF.

In this sample, this clonotype turned up many times. The chain links TRBV5-1 to TRBJ2-7; D assignment may be TRBD1 or TRBD2 (6 bases each). The ends were cut back, 1 base at V and 0 bases at J, with 11 bases in the middle. Per germline, CDR1 SGHRS and CDR2 YFSETQ. The CDR3 extends over 15 amino acids. The CDR3: CASSLFSGASYEQYF. The DNA of the CDR3 is TGCGCCAGCAGCTTGTTTTCGGGGGCCTCCTACGAGCAGTACTTC.

This clonotype was picked up many times. The chain employs TRBV12-3 or TRBV12-4 and TRBJ1-5; no clear D. The CDR3 consists of 16 residues. Trimming removed 2 bases from V and 0 bases from J, with 11 bases in between. The CDR3 spells CASSLIQSYSNQPQHF. CDR3 DNA: TGTGCCAGCAGTTTAATACAGAGTTATAGCAATCAGCCCCAGCATTTT.

The chain employs TRBV5-1 and TRBJ1-1; TRBD1 agrees at 7 bases. The germline CDR1 and CDR2 sequences are SGHRS and YFSETQ. Unmatched junction bases numbered 6, after V lost 0 bases and J lost 4 bases. The CDR3 length is 15 residues. The CDR3 sequence is CASSLASTGTTEAFF. CDR3 nucleotides: TGCGCCAGCAGCTTGGCCTCGACAGGGACCACTGAAGCTTTCTTT.